This T cell receptor beta chain was captured by sequencing in a study of molecular identifiers for immune sequencing clone quantification. The germline gives CDR1 MGHRA, CDR2 YSYEKL. This CDR3 spans 15 amino acids. General study results and limits: For highly expanded clones, sizes could be underestimated when identical TCR molecules share a barcode.

TCRdb re-called the PCR reads through MiXCR, storing one row per CDR3 protein. The table records approximately 550,000 distinct CDR3 sequences, about a fifth of them present only once. In regard to this clonotype: What it binds is unknown. A much bigger clone sits one base away, suggesting this may be a read error.

The chain is built from TRBV4-1 and TRBJ2-7; TRBD2 matches 7 bases. This receptor was taken from a human donor in good health. Some libraries in this study had Jurkat cell RNA spiked in. Material: naive CD8+ T cells from blood, with Jurkat cell RNA spiked in. Subset given: FACS-sorted CD8+CD4-CCR7+CD45RA+ naive T cells. The CDR3: CAGSQDQQGGYEQYF. The CDR3 nucleotides read TGCGCCGGCAGCCAAGATCAGCAGGGAGGGTACGAGCAGTACTTC.